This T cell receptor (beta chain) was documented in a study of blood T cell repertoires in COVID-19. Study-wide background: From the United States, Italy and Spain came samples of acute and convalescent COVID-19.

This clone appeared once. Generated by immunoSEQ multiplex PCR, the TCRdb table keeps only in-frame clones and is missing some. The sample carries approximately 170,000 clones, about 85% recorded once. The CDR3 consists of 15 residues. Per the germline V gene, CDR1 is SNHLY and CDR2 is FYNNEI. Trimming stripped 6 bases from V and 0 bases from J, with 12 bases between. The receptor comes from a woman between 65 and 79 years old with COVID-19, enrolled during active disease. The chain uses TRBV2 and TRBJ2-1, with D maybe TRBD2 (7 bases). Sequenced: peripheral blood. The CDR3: CASRGGPSSYNEQFF. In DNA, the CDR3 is TGTGCCAGCAGGGGGGGGCCGAGCTCCTACAATGAGCAGTTCTTC.